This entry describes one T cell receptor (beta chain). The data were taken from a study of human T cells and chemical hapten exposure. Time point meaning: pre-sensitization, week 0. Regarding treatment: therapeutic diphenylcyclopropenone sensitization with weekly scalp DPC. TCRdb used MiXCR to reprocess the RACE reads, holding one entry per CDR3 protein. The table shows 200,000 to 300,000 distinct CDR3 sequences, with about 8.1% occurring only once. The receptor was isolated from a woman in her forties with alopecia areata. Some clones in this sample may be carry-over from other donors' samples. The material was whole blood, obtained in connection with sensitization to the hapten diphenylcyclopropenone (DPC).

This CDR3 reads CASRTATADTEAFF. CDR3 DNA: TGTGCCAGCAGGACAGCGACCGCCGACACTGAAGCTTTCTTT. The chain links TRBV6-6 to TRBJ1-1; maybe TRBD1 (5 bases). The germline V gene encodes CDR1 MNHNY and CDR2 SVGAGI (reference sequence). V shed 6 bases and J shed 3 bases, with 14 bases lying between them. CDR3 length: 14 residues.